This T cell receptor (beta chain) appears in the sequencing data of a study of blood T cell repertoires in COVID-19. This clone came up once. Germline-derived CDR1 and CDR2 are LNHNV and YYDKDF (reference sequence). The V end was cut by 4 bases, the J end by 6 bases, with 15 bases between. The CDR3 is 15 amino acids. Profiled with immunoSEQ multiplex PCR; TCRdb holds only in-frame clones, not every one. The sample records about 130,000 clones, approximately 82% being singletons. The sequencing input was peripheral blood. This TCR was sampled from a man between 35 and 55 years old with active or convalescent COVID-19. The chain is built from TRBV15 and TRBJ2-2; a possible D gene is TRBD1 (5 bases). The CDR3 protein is CATSIKGIGAGELFF. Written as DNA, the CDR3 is TGTGCCACCAGCATAAAGGGTATAGGGGCCGGGGAGCTGTTTTTT.